What follows are 27 T cell receptor beta chains derived from one specimen sequenced in a study of blood T cell repertoires in COVID-19. Repertoires were generated with immunoSEQ multiplex PCR, while TCRdb's copy carries only in-frame clones and drops some. Here the sample spans hundreds of thousands of clones, 85% to 90% being singletons. The sample was PBMCs or T cells enriched from blood (not recorded which). These TCRs come from a man aged 30 to 45 who had been exposed to COVID-19.

This clone was counted a single time. The V gene is TRBV19, the J gene TRBJ1-1, with D tentatively TRBD1 (5 bases). Germline assignment: CDR1 LNHDA and CDR2 SQIVND (reference sequence). The V and J ends lost 5 bases and 0 bases respectively, with 10 bases between them. The length of the CDR3 is 14 residues. CDR3 residues: CASSAQGMNTEAFF. The CDR3 bases are TGTGCCAGTAGTGCCCAGGGAATGAACACTGAAGCTTTCTTT.

This clone is a singleton in its sample. This rearrangement joins TRBV7-3 to TRBJ2-2; 10 nucleotides line up with TRBD2. The CDR3 spans 16 residues. With V trimmed by 0 bases and J by 7 bases, 5 bases remained unmatched. Germline V gene lookup returns CDR1 SGHTA and CDR2 FQGTGA. Written as DNA, the CDR3 is TGTGCCAGCAGCTTAACTAGCGGGGGGCGGAGCGGGGAGCTGTTTTTT. Translating gives CASSLTSGGRSGELFF.

This sequence joins TRBV27 and TRBJ1-6; weak D call: TRBD1 (6 bases). In germline, CDR1 is MNHEY, CDR2 SMNVEV (reference sequence). With 4 bases removed from V and 0 bases from J, the gap between germline ends came to 16 bases. The CDR3 covers 18 residues. The CDR3 nucleotides read TGTGCCAGCAGTTCTCGGGGGGGCCATAACTCCTATAATTCACCCCTCCACTTT. Its translation is CASSSRGGHNSYNSPLHF.

The chain is built from TRBV2 and TRBJ1-5; possibly TRBD1 for D (5 bases). Germline V lookup: CDR1 SNHLY, CDR2 FYNNEI. The CDR3 spans 15 residues. Trimming took off 0 bases at V and 5 bases at J, with 11 bases between the two ends. Here the CDR3 DNA reads TGTGCCAGCAGTGAAGCTCCCAGGGTAGATCAGCCCCAGCATTTT. This translates into CASSEAPRVDQPQHF.

The chain links TRBV4-1 to TRBJ2-5; D is undetermined. V was cut by 1 base and J by 2 bases, with 5 bases left in between. The CDR3 extends over 13 amino acids. Germline V CDR1 and CDR2: MGHRA, YSYEKL. CDR3 protein: CASSQGQQETQYF. CDR3 DNA: TGCGCCAGCAGCCAAGGGCAGCAAGAGACCCAGTACTTC.

The genes are TRBV7-4 and TRBJ1-1, with TRBD1 matching over 9 bases. The CDR3 spans 15 residues. Germline CDR1 SGHVT, CDR2 SQSDAQ. With V trimmed by 2 bases and J by 2 bases, 3 bases remained unmatched. This chain's CDR3 is CASSLPGQGNTEAFF. The CDR3 DNA sequence: TGTGCCAGCAGCTTACCGGGACAGGGAAACACTGAAGCTTTCTTT.

The J gene is TRBJ1-1, the V gene TRBV5-1; D is possibly TRBD1 (6 bases). The length of the CDR3 is 14 residues. Germline CDR1 and CDR2: SGHRS and YFSETQ. V was cut by 4 bases and J by 1 base, with 11 bases left in between. Written as DNA, the CDR3 is TGCGCCAGCAGCGCACTACAGGGGAACACTGAAGCTTTCTTT. Protein: CASSALQGNTEAFF. Based on the CDR3 plus reference TRBV5-1 and TRBJ1-1, the full variable domain is KAGVTQTPRYLIKTRGQQVTLSCSPISGHRSVSWYQQTPGQGLQFLFEYFSETQRNKGNFPGRFSGRQFSNSRSEMNVSTLELGDSALYLCASSALQGNTEAFFGQGTRLTVV.

This sequence joins TRBV5-4 and TRBJ1-2, with 10 bases that match TRBD1. The germline V gene has CDR1 SGHNT and CDR2 YYREEE (reference sequence). This CDR3 is built from 16 residues. Trimming took 0 bases from V and 4 from J; bases not matched to a gene: 6. In DNA form, the CDR3 reads TGTGCCAGCAGCTTGGGGGGGACAGGGGTGACCTATGGCTACACCTTC. Protein: CASSLGGTGVTYGYTF. Full variable domain (rest looked up from reference TRBV5-4 and TRBJ1-2): ETGVTQSPTHLIKTRGQQVTLRCSSQSGHNTVSWYQQALGQGPQFIFQYYREEENGRGNFPPRFSGLQFPNYSSELNVNALELDDSALYLCASSLGGTGVTYGYTFGSGTRLTVV.

The V and J genes are TRBV4-2 and TRBJ1-2, with a possible D match to TRBD1 (6 bases). Trimming removed 1 base at V and 2 bases at J, with 11 bases between. This CDR3 has 15 residues. Per germline, CDR1 LGHNA and CDR2 YNFKEQ. Here the CDR3 DNA reads TGTGCCAGCAGCCAAGTATCAGGGGCAAACTATGGCTACACCTTC. It encodes CASSQVSGANYGYTF.

This rearrangement joins TRBV3-1 (or the pseudogene TRBV3-2) to TRBJ2-6; 11 bases agree with TRBD2. Germline CDR1 LGHDT, CDR2 YNNKEL (reference sequence). With V trimmed by 4 bases and J by 4 bases, 3 bases remained unmatched. CDR3 length: 16 amino acids. CDR3 bases: TGTGCCAGCAGCCCAAGACTAGCGGGGGGGGCCAACGTCCTGACTTTC. Translating it yields CASSPRLAGGANVLTF.

The gene calls are TRBV29-1 and TRBJ1-6; D is unresolved. The germline V gene has CDR1 SQVTM and CDR2 ANQGSEA. V lost 3 bases to trimming and J lost 9 bases, with 12 bases between them. This CDR3 spans 13 amino acids. CDR3 DNA: TGCAGCGTTGATCAGTTATGGAGTTCACCCCTCCACTTT. This gives the protein CSVDQLWSSPLHF.

A single count supports this clone. The chain uses TRBV7-2 and TRBJ2-1, with TRBD2 as a possible D gene (5 bases). V was pared by 4 bases and J by 3 bases, with 16 bases between. The CDR3 is made up of 16 amino acids. Germline lookup yields CDR1 SGHTA and CDR2 FQGNSA. The CDR3 DNA reads as TGTGCCAGCAGCTCGGTTAGCGTGGCCTTCTACAATGAGCAGTTCTTC. It yields the protein CASSSVSVAFYNEQFF.

V is TRBV7-9 and J is TRBJ1-1, with TRBD1 matching over 8 bases. The CDR3 covers 15 residues. The trim removed 2 bases at V and 1 base at J, leaving 3 bases unmatched. The V gene's germline CDR1 is SEHNR and CDR2 FQNEAQ (reference sequence). CDR3 DNA: TGTGCCAGCAGCTTACCCGGGACAGGGAACACTGAAGCTTTCTTT. It encodes CASSLPGTGNTEAFF. Looking up the rest from reference TRBV7-9 and TRBJ1-1 gives the full variable domain: DTGVSQNPRHKITKRGQNVTFRCDPISEHNRLYWYRQTLGQGPEFLTYFQNEAQLEKSRLLSDRFSAERPKGSFSTLEIQRTEQGDSAMYLCASSLPGTGNTEAFFGQGTRLTVV.

A single count supports this clone. The chain carries TRBV9 and TRBJ1-6; 10 nucleotides align to TRBD1. The length of the CDR3 is 15 residues. V trimming: 4 bases; J trimming: 8 bases; junction bases outside the gene matches: 6. CDR1 and CDR2 (germline): SGDLS, YYNGEE. CDR3 nucleotide sequence: TGTGCCAGCAGCTTTGCGACAGGGGGCTATTCACCCCTCCACTTT. This codes for CASSFATGGYSPLHF. The full variable domain, in which reference TRBV9 and TRBJ1-6 provide the parts outside the CDR3, is DSGVTQTPKHLITATGQRVTLRCSPRSGDLSVYWYQQSLDQGLQFLIQYYNGEERAKGNILERFSAQQFPDLHSELNLSSLELGDSALYFCASSFATGGYSPLHFGNGTRLTVT.

This clone was seen just once. This chain uses TRBV7-2 with TRBJ2-7; D gene ambiguous. The CDR3 extends over 11 amino acids. Trimming shortened V by 5 bases and J by 5 bases, and 7 bases separated the two germline ends. The V gene's germline CDR1 is SGHTA and CDR2 FQGNSA. The CDR3 sequence is CASSLGDEQYF. For the CDR3, the DNA is TGTGCCAGCAGCCTCGGTGACGAGCAGTACTTC. Combining the CDR3 with reference TRBV7-2 and TRBJ2-7 gives the whole variable domain GAGVSQSPSNKVTEKGKDVELRCDPISGHTALYWYRQSLGQGLEFLIYFQGNSAPDKSGLPSDRFSAERTGGSVSTLTIQRTQQEDSAVYLCASSLGDEQYFGPGTRLTVT.

This clone is a singleton in its sample. Here the CDR3 reads CASSMGYLYQETQYF. CDR3 nucleotide sequence: TGTGCCAGTAGTATGGGCTACCTGTACCAAGAGACCCAGTACTTC. The chain carries TRBV19 and TRBJ2-5; D gene uncertain. Germline lookup yields CDR1 LNHDA and CDR2 SQIVND (reference sequence). Trimming removed 3 bases at V and 0 bases at J, with 11 bases between. The CDR3 runs to 15 residues.

V is TRBV7-8 and J is TRBJ2-2, with D possibly matching TRBD2 (7 bases). V gave up 0 bases and J gave up 3 bases, with 20 bases separating them. This CDR3 comprises 19 residues. Germline values: CDR1 SGHVS, CDR2 FQNEAQ. DNA for the CDR3: TGTGCCAGCAGCTTAGCCAAGATCGGGGGGCGCATGGACACCGGGGAGCTGTTTTTT. This sequence encodes CASSLAKIGGRMDTGELFF.

This sequence joins TRBV27 and TRBJ1-4, with D perhaps matching TRBD1 (5 bases). V lost 7 bases and J lost 0, with 6 bases in between. The germline gives CDR1 MNHEY, CDR2 SMNVEV (reference sequence). The CDR3 has 13 residues. DNA of the CDR3: TGTGCCAGCATGACAGCAACTAATGAAAAACTGTTTTTT. This sequence encodes CASMTATNEKLFF. The entire variable domain, with the rest obtained from reference TRBV27 and TRBJ1-4, is as follows: EAQVTQNPRYLITVTGKKLTVTCSQNMNHEYMSWYRQDPGLGLRQIYYSMNVEVTDKGDVPEGYKVSRKEKRNFPLILESPSPNQTSLYFCASMTATNEKLFFGSGTQLSVL.

J is TRBJ2-7 and V is TRBV20-1, with a possible D match to TRBD2 (7 bases). Trimming left V 3 bases short and J 2 bases short, with 14 bases between. Germline V gene data show CDR1 as DFQATT and CDR2 as SNEGSKA (reference sequence). The CDR3 extends over 14 amino acids. The CDR3 nucleotides are TGCAGTGCTAGTGAGGGGGGGGTCACCTACGAGCAGTACTTC. Translating it yields CSASEGGVTYEQYF.

CDR3 sequence reads: CATSATSDTQYF. CDR3 bases: TGTGCCACCAGTGCGACTTCAGATACGCAGTATTTT. V usage is TRBV24-1 and J usage is TRBJ2-3, with no clear D. The V gene lost 5 bases and the J gene lost 4 bases, with 6 bases spanning the gap. This CDR3 has 12 amino acids. Germline-derived CDR1 and CDR2 are KGHDR and SFDVKD.

This chain's CDR3 is CASSYLADMPTDTQYF. CDR3 bases: TGTGCCAGCAGTTACCTTGCTGACATGCCCACAGATACGCAGTATTTT. The chain recombines TRBV6-2 or TRBV6-3 with TRBJ2-3, with no clear D. CDR1 is MNHEY and CDR2 is SVGEGT in the germline V gene. The V and J ends lost 2 bases and 2 bases respectively, with 14 bases between them. The CDR3 is 16 residues long.

The chain couples TRBV5-1 to TRBJ1-1; D gene ambiguous. Trimming removed 1 base from V and 0 bases from J, with 13 bases in between. The CDR3 is 16 residues long. Looked up from germline, CDR1 is SGHRS and CDR2 is YFSETQ. CDR3 in DNA: TGCGCCAGCAGCTTGCCCCCCGGCGGCATGAACACTGAAGCTTTCTTT. It translates to CASSLPPGGMNTEAFF.

The V and J genes are TRBV2 and TRBJ1-5, with a possible D match to TRBD1 (5 bases). V shed 5 bases and J shed 6 bases, with 11 bases lying between them. Germline V lookup: CDR1 SNHLY, CDR2 FYNNEI. The CDR3 extends over 13 amino acids. The CDR3 DNA sequence: TGTGCCAGCAGTTCCCAGGGTGTTCAGCCCCAGCATTTT. Protein: CASSSQGVQPQHF.

This chain connects TRBV4-1 to TRBJ1-4; 8 bases map to TRBD1. CDR3 length: 15 residues. V was clipped by 3 bases and J by 7 bases; unmatched bases: 7. CDR1 is MGHRA, CDR2 YSYEKL, per germline. In nucleotides, the CDR3 is TGCGCCAGCAGCCAGGGGTACAGGGGGATTGAAAAACTGTTTTTT. It is translated as CASSQGYRGIEKLFF.

A remark on this clone: The identical CDR3 is also encoded by other nucleotide sequences in the sample. CDR3 loop: CASSQESGGAGETQYF. CDR3 DNA sequence: TGTGCCAGCAGCCAAGAGTCCGGGGGGGCCGGCGAGACCCAGTACTTC. The chain joins TRBV4-2 to TRBJ2-5; TRBD2 matches 8 bases. The CDR3 sequence is 16 residues long. Germline CDR1 reads LGHNA; CDR2 reads YNFKEQ. Unmatched junction bases numbered 8, after V lost 0 bases and J lost 5 bases.

V and J are TRBV21-1 and TRBJ2-2; the table's D call TRBD1 went unverified against the DNA. TRBV21-1 is designated a pseudogene. The CDR3 is made up of 19 amino acids. Here the CDR3 DNA reads TGTGCCAGCAGCATTTGGGGCGACAGGGTACCCGGAGGAACTGGGGAGCTGTTTTTT. Its protein is CASSIWGDRVPGGTGELFF.

The chain combines TRBV3-1 (or the pseudogene TRBV3-2) with TRBJ2-3; 11 nucleotides align to TRBD2. V lost 1 base, J lost 0 bases, and 12 bases stayed unmatched. The CDR3 runs 20 residues. Germline CDR1 LGHDT, CDR2 YNNKEL (reference sequence). CDR3 DNA sequence: TGTGCCAGCAGCCAAGGTCTGGGACTAGCGGTCCAACGAAGCACAGATACGCAGTATTTT. Protein product: CASSQGLGLAVQRSTDTQYF.